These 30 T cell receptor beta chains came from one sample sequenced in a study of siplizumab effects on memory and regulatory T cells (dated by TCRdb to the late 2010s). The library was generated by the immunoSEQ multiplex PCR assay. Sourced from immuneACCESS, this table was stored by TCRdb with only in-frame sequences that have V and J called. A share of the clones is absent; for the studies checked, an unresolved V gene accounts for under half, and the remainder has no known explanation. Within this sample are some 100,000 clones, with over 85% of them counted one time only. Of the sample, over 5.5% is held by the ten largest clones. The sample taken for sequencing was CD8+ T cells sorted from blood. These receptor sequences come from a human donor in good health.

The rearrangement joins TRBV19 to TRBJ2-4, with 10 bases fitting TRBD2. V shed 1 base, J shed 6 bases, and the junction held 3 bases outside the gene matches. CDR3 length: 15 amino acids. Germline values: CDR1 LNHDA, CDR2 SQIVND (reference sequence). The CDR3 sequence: CASSIGLAGANIQYF. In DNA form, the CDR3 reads TGTGCCAGTAGTATAGGGCTAGCGGGAGCAAACATTCAGTACTTC.

CDR3 protein: CASSLWGDSYEQYF. The DNA of the CDR3 is TGTGCCAGCAGTTTGTGGGGTGACTCCTACGAGCAGTACTTC. The chain is built from TRBV27 and TRBJ2-7, with D unclear. The CDR3 consists of 14 residues. The V gene's germline CDR1 is MNHEY and CDR2 SMNVEV (reference sequence). V lost 3 bases and J 0 bases, leaving 9 bases between the germline ends.

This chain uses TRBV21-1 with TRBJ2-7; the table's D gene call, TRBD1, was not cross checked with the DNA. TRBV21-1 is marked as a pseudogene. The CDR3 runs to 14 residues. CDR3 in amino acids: CASSKVPGCYEQYF. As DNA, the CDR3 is TGTGCCAGCAGCAAAGTGCCAGGGTGCTACGAGCAGTACTTC.

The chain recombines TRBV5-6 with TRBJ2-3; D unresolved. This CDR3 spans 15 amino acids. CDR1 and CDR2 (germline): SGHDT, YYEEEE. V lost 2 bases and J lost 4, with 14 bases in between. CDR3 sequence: CASSFPNLGPDTQYF. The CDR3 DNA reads TGTGCCAGCAGCTTCCCAAATTTAGGACCAGATACGCAGTATTTT.

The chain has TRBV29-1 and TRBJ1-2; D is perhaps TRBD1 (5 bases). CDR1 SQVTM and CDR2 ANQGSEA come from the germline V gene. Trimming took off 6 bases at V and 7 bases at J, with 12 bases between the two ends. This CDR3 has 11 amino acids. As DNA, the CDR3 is TGCAGCGTGCCGGGGACGACTGGCTACACCTTC. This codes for CSVPGTTGYTF.

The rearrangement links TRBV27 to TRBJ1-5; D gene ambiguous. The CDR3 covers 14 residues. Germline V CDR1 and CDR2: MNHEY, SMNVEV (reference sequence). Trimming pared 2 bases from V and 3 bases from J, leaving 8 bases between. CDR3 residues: CASSLNQHNQPQHF. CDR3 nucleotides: TGTGCCAGCAGTTTAAATCAGCACAATCAGCCCCAGCATTTT.

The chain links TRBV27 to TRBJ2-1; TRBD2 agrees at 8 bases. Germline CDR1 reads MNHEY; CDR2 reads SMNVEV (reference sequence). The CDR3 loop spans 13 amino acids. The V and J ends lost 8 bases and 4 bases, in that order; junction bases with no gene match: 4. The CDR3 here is CASGGLEYNEQFF. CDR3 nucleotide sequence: TGTGCCAGCGGGGGACTAGAGTACAATGAGCAGTTCTTC.

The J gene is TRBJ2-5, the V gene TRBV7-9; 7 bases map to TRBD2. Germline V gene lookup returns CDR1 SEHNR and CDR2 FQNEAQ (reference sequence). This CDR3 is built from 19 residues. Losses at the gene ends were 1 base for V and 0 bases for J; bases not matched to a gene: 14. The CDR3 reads CASSLVEGRAPRNQETQYF. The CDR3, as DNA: TGTGCCAGCAGCTTAGTAGAGGGGAGGGCCCCGAGGAACCAAGAGACCCAGTACTTC.

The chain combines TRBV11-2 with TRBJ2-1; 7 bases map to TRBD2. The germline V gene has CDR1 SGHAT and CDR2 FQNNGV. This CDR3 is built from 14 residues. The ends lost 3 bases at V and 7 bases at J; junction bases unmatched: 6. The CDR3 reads CASSFGLGINEQFF. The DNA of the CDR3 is TGTGCCAGCAGCTTCGGACTAGGTATTAATGAGCAGTTCTTC.

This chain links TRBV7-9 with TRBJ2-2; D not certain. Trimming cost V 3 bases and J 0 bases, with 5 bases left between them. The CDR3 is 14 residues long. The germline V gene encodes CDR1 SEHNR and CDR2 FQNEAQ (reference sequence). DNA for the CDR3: TGTGCCAGCAGCTTTTTTTCGAACACCGGGGAGCTGTTTTTT. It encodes CASSFFSNTGELFF. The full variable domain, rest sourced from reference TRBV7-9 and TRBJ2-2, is DTGVSQNPRHKITKRGQNVTFRCDPISEHNRLYWYRQTLGQGPEFLTYFQNEAQLEKSRLLSDRFSAERPKGSFSTLEIQRTEQGDSAMYLCASSFFSNTGELFFGEGSRLTVL.

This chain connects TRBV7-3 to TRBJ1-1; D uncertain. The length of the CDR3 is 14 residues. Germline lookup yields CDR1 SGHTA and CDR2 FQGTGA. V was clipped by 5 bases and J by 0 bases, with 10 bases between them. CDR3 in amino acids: CASSPDNMNTEAFF. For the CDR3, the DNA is TGTGCCAGCAGCCCAGACAACATGAACACTGAAGCTTTCTTT.

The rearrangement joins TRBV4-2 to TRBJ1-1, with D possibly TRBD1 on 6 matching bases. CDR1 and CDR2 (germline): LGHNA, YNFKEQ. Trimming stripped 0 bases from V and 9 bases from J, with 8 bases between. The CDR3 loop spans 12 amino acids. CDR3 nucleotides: TGTGCCAGCAGCCAAGAGGACAGAAAAGCTTTCTTT. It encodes CASSQEDRKAFF.

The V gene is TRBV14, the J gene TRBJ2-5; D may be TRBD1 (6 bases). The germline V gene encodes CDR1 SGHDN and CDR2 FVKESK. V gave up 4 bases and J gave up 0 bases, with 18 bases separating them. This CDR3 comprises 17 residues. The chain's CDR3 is CASSRNNYRDNQETQYF. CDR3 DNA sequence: TGTGCCAGCAGCCGGAACAACTACCGGGACAACCAAGAGACCCAGTACTTC.

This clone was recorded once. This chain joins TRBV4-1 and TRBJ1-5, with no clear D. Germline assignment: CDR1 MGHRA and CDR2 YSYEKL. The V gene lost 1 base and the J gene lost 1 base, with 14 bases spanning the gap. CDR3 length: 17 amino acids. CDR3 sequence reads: CASSQAGPPKSNQPQHF. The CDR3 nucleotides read TGCGCCAGCAGCCAAGCAGGCCCCCCCAAGAGCAATCAGCCCCAGCATTTT.

In nucleotides, the CDR3 is TGTGCCAGCAGTGAAGATGTGGGGCTCTCTGGAAACACCATATATTTT. It is translated as CASSEDVGLSGNTIYF. V gene TRBV2 combines with J gene TRBJ1-3; perhaps TRBD1 as D (5 bases). CDR3 length equals 16 residues. Germline values: CDR1 SNHLY, CDR2 FYNNEI. V was cut by 1 base and J by 0 bases, with 10 bases left in between. The full variable domain, in which reference TRBV2 and TRBJ1-3 provide the parts outside the CDR3, is EPEVTQTPSHQVTQMGQEVILRCVPISNHLYFYWYRQILGQKVEFLVSFYNNEISEKSEIFDDQFSVERPDGSNFTLKIRSTKLEDSAMYFCASSEDVGLSGNTIYFGEGSWLTVV.

The CDR3 DNA reads TGTGCCAGCAGCTTAGGTGGCCTCCCCTACGAGCAGTACTTC. It yields the protein CASSLGGLPYEQYF. The J gene is TRBJ2-7, the V gene TRBV11-1, with D hard to call. The V gene's germline CDR1 is SGHAT and CDR2 FQDESV (reference sequence). Trimming left V 1 base short and J 2 bases short, with 9 bases between. This CDR3 comprises 14 residues.

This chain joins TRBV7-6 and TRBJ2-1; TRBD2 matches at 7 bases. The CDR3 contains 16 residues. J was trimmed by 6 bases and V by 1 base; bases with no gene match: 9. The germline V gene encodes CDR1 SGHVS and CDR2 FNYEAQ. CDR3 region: CASSLEWAGVPNEQFF. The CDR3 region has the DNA TGTGCCAGCAGCTTAGAGTGGGCGGGGGTCCCCAATGAGCAGTTCTTC.

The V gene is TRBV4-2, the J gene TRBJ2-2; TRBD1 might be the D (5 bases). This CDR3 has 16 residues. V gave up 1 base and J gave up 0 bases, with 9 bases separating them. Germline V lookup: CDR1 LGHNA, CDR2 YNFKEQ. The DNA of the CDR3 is TGTGCCAGCAGCCAAGTGACAGAAACGAACACCGGGGAGCTGTTTTTT. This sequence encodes CASSQVTETNTGELFF.

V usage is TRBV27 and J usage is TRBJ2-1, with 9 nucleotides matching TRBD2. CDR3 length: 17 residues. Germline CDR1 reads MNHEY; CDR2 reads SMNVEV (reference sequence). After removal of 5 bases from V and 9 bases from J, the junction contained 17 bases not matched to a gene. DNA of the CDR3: TGTGCCAGCAGTACCTACTGGGGAACTAGCGGGCGGAGTGAGCAGTTCTTC. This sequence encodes CASSTYWGTSGRSEQFF.

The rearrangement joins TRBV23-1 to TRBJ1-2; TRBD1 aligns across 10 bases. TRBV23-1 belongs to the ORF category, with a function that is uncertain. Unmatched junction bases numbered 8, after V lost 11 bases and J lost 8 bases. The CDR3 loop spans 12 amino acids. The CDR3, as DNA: TGCGCCGCCGACGGGACAGGGGCCGGCTACACCTTC. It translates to CAADGTGAGYTF.

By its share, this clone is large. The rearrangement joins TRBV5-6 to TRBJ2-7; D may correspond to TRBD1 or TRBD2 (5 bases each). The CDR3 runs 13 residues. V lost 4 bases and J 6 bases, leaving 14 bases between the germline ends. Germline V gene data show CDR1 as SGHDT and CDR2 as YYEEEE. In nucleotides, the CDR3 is TGTGCCAGCAGCGCCGGTTTTGGGGGCGAGCAGTACTTC. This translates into CASSAGFGGEQYF.

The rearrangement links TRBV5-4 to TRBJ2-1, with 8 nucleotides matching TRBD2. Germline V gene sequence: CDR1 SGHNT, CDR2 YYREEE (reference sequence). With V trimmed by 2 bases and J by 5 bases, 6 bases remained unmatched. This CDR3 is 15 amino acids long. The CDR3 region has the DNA TGTGCCAGCAGCTTTGGTAGCGGGAATCACAATGAGCAGTTCTTC. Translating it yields CASSFGSGNHNEQFF.

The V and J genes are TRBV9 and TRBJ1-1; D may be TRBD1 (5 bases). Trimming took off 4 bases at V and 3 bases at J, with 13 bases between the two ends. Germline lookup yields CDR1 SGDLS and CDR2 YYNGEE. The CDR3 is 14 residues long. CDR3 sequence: CASSRWGADTEAFF. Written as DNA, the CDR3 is TGTGCCAGCAGCCGCTGGGGCGCGGACACTGAAGCTTTCTTT.

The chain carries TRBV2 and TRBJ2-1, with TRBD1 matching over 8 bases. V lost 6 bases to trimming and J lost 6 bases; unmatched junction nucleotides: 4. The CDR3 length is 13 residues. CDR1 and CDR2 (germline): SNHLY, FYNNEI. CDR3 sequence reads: CASRPRGPNEQFF. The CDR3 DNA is TGTGCCAGCAGGCCCAGGGGGCCCAATGAGCAGTTCTTC.

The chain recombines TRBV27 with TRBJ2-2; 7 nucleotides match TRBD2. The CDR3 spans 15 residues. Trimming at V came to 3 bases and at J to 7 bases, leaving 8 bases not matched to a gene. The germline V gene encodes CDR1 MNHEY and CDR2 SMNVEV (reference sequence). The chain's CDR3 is CASSFWRETVGELFF. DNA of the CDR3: TGTGCCAGCAGTTTTTGGCGGGAGACGGTCGGGGAGCTGTTTTTT.

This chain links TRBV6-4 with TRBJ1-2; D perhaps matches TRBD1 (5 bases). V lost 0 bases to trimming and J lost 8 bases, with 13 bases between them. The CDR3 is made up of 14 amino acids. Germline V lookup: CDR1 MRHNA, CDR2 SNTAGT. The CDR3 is CASSDSKSGRGYTF. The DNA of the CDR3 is TGTGCCAGCAGTGACTCGAAGTCAGGGAGAGGCTACACCTTC.

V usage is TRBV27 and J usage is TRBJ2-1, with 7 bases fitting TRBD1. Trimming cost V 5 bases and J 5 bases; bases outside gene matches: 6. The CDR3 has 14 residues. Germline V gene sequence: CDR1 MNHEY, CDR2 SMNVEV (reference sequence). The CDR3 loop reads CASSAWTGNNEQFF. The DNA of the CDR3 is TGTGCCAGCAGTGCCTGGACAGGTAACAATGAGCAGTTCTTC.

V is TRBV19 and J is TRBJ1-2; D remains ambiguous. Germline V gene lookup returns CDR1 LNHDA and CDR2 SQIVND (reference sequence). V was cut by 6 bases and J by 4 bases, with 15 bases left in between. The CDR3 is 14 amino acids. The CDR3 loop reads CASSITSGGYGYTF. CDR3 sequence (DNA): TGTGCCAGTAGCATAACTTCCGGCGGCTATGGCTACACCTTC.

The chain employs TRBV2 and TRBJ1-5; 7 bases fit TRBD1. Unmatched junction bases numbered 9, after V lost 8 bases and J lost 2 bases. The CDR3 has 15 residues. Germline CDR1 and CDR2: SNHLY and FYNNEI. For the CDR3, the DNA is TGTGCCAGCGGTAGACAGGGTGGAGGCAATCAGCCCCAGCATTTT. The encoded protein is CASGRQGGGNQPQHF.

CDR3 region: CASSLGPDRIGGYTF. The CDR3 DNA reads TGTGCCAGCAGCTTAGGCCCGGACCGAATAGGTGGCTACACCTTC. The chain joins TRBV13 to TRBJ1-2; D is undetermined. CDR1 and CDR2 from the germline V gene are PRHDT and FYEKMQ (reference sequence). The V end was cut by 0 bases, the J end by 7 bases, with 15 bases between. The CDR3 is made up of 15 amino acids. Combining the CDR3 with reference TRBV13 and TRBJ1-2 gives the whole variable domain AAGVIQSPRHLIKEKRETATLKCYPIPRHDTVYWYQQGPGQDPQFLISFYEKMQSDKGSIPDRFSAQQFSDYHSELNMSSLELGDSALYFCASSLGPDRIGGYTFGSGTRLTVV.